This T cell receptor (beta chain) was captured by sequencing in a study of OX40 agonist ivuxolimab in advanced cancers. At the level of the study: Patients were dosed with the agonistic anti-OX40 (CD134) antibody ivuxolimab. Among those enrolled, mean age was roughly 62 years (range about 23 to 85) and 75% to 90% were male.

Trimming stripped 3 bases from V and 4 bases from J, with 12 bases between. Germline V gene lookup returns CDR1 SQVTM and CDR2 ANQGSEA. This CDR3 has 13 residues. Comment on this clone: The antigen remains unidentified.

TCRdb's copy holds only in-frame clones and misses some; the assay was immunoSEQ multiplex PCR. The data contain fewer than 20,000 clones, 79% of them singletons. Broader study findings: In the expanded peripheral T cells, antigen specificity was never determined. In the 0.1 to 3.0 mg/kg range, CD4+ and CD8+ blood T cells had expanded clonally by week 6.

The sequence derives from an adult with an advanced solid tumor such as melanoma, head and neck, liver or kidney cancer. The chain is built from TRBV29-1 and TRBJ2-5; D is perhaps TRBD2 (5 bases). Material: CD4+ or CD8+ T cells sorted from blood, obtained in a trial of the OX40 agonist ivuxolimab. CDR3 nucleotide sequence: TGCAGCGTTGAGGGTTTGAGGGTAGAGACCCAGTACTTC. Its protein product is CSVEGLRVETQYF.